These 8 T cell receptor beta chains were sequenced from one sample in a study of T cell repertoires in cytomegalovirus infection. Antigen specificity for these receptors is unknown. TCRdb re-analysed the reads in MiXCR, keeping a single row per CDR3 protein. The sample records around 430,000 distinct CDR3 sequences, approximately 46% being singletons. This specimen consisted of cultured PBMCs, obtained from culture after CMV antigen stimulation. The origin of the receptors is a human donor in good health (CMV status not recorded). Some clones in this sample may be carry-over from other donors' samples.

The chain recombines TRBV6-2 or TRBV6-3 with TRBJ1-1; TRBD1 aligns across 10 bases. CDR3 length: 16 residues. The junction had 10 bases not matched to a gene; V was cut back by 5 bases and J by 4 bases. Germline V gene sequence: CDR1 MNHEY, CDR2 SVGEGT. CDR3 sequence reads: CASSSWTGGRGTEAFF. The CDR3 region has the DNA TGTGCCAGCAGTAGCTGGACAGGGGGAAGAGGCACTGAAGCTTTCTTT.

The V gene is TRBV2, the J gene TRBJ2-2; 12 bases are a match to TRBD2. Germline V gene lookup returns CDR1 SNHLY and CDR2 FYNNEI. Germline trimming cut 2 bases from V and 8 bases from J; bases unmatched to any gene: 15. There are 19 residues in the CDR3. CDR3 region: CASSERLAGAHRRGGELFF. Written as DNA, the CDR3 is TGTGCCAGCAGTGAAAGACTAGCGGGAGCCCACCGACGAGGTGGGGAGCTGTTTTTT.

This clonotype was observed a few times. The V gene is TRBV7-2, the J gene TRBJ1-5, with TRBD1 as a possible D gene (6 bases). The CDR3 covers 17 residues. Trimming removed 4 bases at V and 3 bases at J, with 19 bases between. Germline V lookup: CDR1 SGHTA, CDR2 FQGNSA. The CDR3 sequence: CASSSGTGGRVNQPQHF. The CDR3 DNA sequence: TGTGCCAGCAGCTCAGGGACGGGGGGCAGGGTCAATCAGCCCCAGCATTTT.

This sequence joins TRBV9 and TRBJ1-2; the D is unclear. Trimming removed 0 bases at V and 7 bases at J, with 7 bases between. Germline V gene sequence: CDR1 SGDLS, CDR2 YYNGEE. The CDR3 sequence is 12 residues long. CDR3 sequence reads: CASSVGNSGYTF. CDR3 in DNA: TGTGCCAGCAGCGTAGGTAACAGTGGCTACACCTTC.

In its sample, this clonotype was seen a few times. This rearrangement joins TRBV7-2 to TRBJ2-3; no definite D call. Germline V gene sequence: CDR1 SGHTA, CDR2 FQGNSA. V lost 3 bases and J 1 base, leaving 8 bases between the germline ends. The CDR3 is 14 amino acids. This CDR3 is CASSFRPGTDTQYF. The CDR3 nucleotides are TGTGCCAGCAGCTTCAGACCGGGCACAGATACGCAGTATTTT. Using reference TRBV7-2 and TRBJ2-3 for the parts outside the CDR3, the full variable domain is GAGVSQSPSNKVTEKGKDVELRCDPISGHTALYWYRQSLGQGLEFLIYFQGNSAPDKSGLPSDRFSAERTGGSVSTLTIQRTQQEDSAVYLCASSFRPGTDTQYFGPGTRLTVL.

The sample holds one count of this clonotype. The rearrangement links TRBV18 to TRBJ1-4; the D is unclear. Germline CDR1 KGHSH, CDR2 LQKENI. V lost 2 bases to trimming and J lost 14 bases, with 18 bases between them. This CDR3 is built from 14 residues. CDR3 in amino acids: CASSPDQSSGKLFF. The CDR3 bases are TGTGCCAGCTCACCAGATCAGAGTTCCGGCAAGCTGTTTTTT.

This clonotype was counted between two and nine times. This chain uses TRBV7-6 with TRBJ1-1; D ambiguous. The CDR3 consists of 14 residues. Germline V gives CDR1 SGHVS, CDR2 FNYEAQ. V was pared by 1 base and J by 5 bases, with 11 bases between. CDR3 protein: CASSLGEGRTEAFF. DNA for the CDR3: TGTGCCAGCAGCTTAGGGGAAGGACGAACTGAAGCTTTCTTT.

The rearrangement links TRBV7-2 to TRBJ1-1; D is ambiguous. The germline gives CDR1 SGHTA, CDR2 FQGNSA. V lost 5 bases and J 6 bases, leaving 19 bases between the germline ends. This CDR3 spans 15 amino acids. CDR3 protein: CASSPRVFPRPEAFF. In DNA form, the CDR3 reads TGTGCCAGCAGCCCACGGGTTTTCCCGCGACCTGAAGCTTTCTTT. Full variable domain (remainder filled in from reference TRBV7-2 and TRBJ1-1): GAGVSQSPSNKVTEKGKDVELRCDPISGHTALYWYRQSLGQGLEFLIYFQGNSAPDKSGLPSDRFSAERTGGSVSTLTIQRTQQEDSAVYLCASSPRVFPRPEAFFGQGTRLTVV.